A selection of T cell receptor beta chains follows, all from one sample in a study of blood T cell repertoires in COVID-19. The protocol was immunoSEQ multiplex PCR, while the TCRdb copy is restricted to in-frame clones and leaves out a portion. The table lists 300,000 to 400,000 clones, 88% of them singletons. The specimen sequenced was peripheral blood. The source of these receptors is a woman aged 45-59 years with active or convalescent COVID-19. Both conserved end residues are part of each CDR3. D genes are given only for firm matches. Clone size is given for some rows only: seen once, a few or many times, or a class if the clone is expanded.

V,D,J,size,DNA,CDR3
TRBV6-2/TRBV6-3,-,TRBJ2-7,-,TGTGCCAGCAGTTACCTGGTTTTGAGCGAGCAGTACTTC,CASSYLVLSEQYF
TRBV4-1,-,TRBJ2-7,-,TGCGCCAGCAGCCAAGATCGGCGGGCATTCAACGAGCAGTACTTC,CASSQDRRAFNEQYF
TRBV5-4,-,TRBJ1-2,once,TGTGCCAGCAGCTCGGGGCGGCAGGGGAACTATGGCTACACCTTC,CASSSGRQGNYGYTF
TRBV27,TRBD2,TRBJ2-7,few,TGTGCCAGCATGAAAGCGGGGAGGTGGGAGCAGTACTTC,CASMKAGRWEQYF
TRBV6-2/TRBV6-3,TRBD1,TRBJ1-5,-,TGTGCCAGCAGTTACTCGACAGGGGCCCTTAGCAATCAGCCCCAGCATTTT,CASSYSTGALSNQPQHF
TRBV18,-,TRBJ1-4,-,TGTGCCAGCTCACCAAGCAGGGTTGACGAAAAACTGTTTTTT,CASSPSRVDEKLFF
TRBV6-2/TRBV6-3,-,TRBJ1-5,-,TGTGCCAGCAGTTACGTGGCGGAGACCTATAGCAATCAGCCCCAGCATTTT,CASSYVAETYSNQPQHF
TRBV6-5,TRBD1,TRBJ1-6,-,TGTGCCAGCAGTTACTTAAAGGGGGCAGGTAATTCACCCCTCCACTTT,CASSYLKGAGNSPLHF
TRBV30,-,TRBJ1-1,-,TGTGCCTGGAGTGTACTGAGGAACACTGAAGCTTTCTTT,CAWSVLRNTEAFF
TRBV28,-,TRBJ1-1,once,TGTGCCAGCAGTTTAAGGTCAGGGGCGAACACTGAAGCTTTCTTT,CASSLRSGANTEAFF
TRBV19,-,TRBJ2-7,-,TGTGCCAGCGCTCCAGCGGCAACCTACGAGCAGTACTTC,CASAPAATYEQYF
TRBV7-9,TRBD1,TRBJ2-1,-,TGTGCCAGCAGCTTAGAACGGGACAGGGACTTTTACGAGCAGTTCTTC,CASSLERDRDFYEQFF
TRBV10-3,-,TRBJ1-1,-,TGTGCCATCAGTGATGACCGGGGGAGGGGCTCCCCTGAAGCTTTCTTT,CAISDDRGRGSPEAFF
TRBV7-2,-,TRBJ2-5,once,TGTGCCAGCAGAGGGTCAGGGGAGACCCAGTACTTC,CASRGSGETQYF
TRBV28,-,TRBJ1-5,-,TGTGCCAGCAGTAGAGGAGTCTATCAGCCCCAGCATTTT,CASSRGVYQPQHF
TRBV27,-,TRBJ2-7,-,TGTGCCAGCAGCTTAAGGGGGTCCAACGAGCAGTACTTC,CASSLRGSNEQYF
TRBV7-9,TRBD2,TRBJ2-7,-,TGTGCCAGCAGCTTAGGCGGGGGGGGCCCCTATATCGAGCAGTACTTC,CASSLGGGGPYIEQYF
TRBV7-2,-,TRBJ2-5,-,TGTGCCAGCAGCTTAGTTTCGGGGGATGGGGAGACCCAGTACTTC,CASSLVSGDGETQYF
TRBV6-6,-,TRBJ2-5,-,TGTGCCAGCAGGCGCCAGGGTCGAGAGACCCAGTACTTC,CASRRQGRETQYF
TRBV7-3,TRBD2,TRBJ2-2,-,TGTGCCAGCAGCTCCTGGCTAGCGGGAGAAGGTGGTGAGCTGTTTTTT,CASSSWLAGEGGELFF
TRBV7-2,-,TRBJ1-3,few,TGTGCCAGCAGCTTAGCATCAGTTGGAAACACCATATATTTT,CASSLASVGNTIYF
TRBV4-2,TRBD1,TRBJ1-1,-,TGTGCCAGCAGCCATGGGACAGGGGCCGTTGACACTGAAGCTTTCTTT,CASSHGTGAVDTEAFF
TRBV5-1,TRBD2,TRBJ2-1,once,TGCGCCAGCAGCTGGACTAGCGGGAGGGCCTCATCCTACAATGAGCAGTTCTTC,CASSWTSGRASSYNEQFF
TRBV21-1,-,TRBJ2-1,-,TGTGCCAGCAGCAATGGCGGGGGAGCCCCATCCTACAATGAGCAGTTCTTC,CASSNGGGAPSYNEQFF
TRBV9,TRBD1,TRBJ1-1,-,TGTGCCAGCAGCGCGACAGGGACCACTGAAGCTTTCTTT,CASSATGTTEAFF
TRBV7-2,-,TRBJ2-2,few,TGTGCCAGCAGCCCCTCGCAGGGGACCGGGGAGCTGTTTTTT,CASSPSQGTGELFF
TRBV20-1,-,TRBJ1-2,-,TGCAGTGCTAAGGACAGCTATGGCTACACCTTC,CSAKDSYGYTF
TRBV4-3,TRBD1,TRBJ1-5,-,TGCGCCAGCAGCCAAGGAGGGCAGGGGGCTCAGCCCCAGCATTTT,CASSQGGQGAQPQHF
TRBV19,-,TRBJ1-5,-,TGTGCCAGTAGTCCACTATTCCCCAGTGATAGCAATCAGCCCCAGCATTTT,CASSPLFPSDSNQPQHF
TRBV6-5,TRBD1,TRBJ1-2,few,TGTGCCAGCAGTTATTCCAGGGGGCGCGAATCCTATGGCTACACCTTC,CASSYSRGRESYGYTF
TRBV19,-,TRBJ1-5,-,TGTGCCAGCTGCGCAGGCAGGGCCCCCATGAGCAATCAGCCCCAGCATTTT,CASCAGRAPMSNQPQHF
TRBV5-1,-,TRBJ2-6,-,TGCGCCAGCAGCTTGGGGGGGCCCTCTGGGGCCAACGTCCTGACTTTC,CASSLGGPSGANVLTF
TRBV4-3,TRBD1,TRBJ1-5,-,TGCGCCAGCAGCCACGGGACAGGGTTCAATCAGCCCCAGCATTTT,CASSHGTGFNQPQHF
TRBV19,TRBD1,TRBJ2-2,-,TGTGCCAGTAGTATCGGACAGGGGGGGACCGGGGAGCTGTTTTTT,CASSIGQGGTGELFF
TRBV30,TRBD2,TRBJ2-1,-,TGTGCCTGGAGTCCTTGGGAGACTAGCGGGAGTCCCAATGAGCAGTTCTTC,CAWSPWETSGSPNEQFF
TRBV28,TRBD1,TRBJ2-4,-,TGTGCCAGCAGTCTTTCGACAGGGGGGGAAATTCTAGCCAAAAACATTCAGTACTTC,CASSLSTGGEILAKNIQYF
TRBV29-1,TRBD1,TRBJ1-1,few,TGCAGCGTTCAGCCCGGGACAGGGACGATGAACACTGAAGCTTTCTTT,CSVQPGTGTMNTEAFF
TRBV6-2/TRBV6-3,-,TRBJ1-2,-,TGTGCCAGCAGTAAAGGGGGATATGGCTACACCTTC,CASSKGGYGYTF
TRBV28,-,TRBJ1-2,-,TGTGCCAGCAGTTCGCCAGTTAACTATGGCTACACCTTC,CASSSPVNYGYTF
TRBV6-5,-,TRBJ1-1,-,TGTGCCAGCAGACTCGACAGGTCGAACACTGAAGCTTTCTTT,CASRLDRSNTEAFF
TRBV28,TRBD2,TRBJ2-7,-,TGTGCCAGCAGCCGCCCCCGGGGGGGGATTGTCGACGAGCAGTACTTC,CASSRPRGGIVDEQYF